Listed below are T cell receptor beta chains from one sample, sequenced in a study of shared T cell receptors in the human thymus. Repertoires were generated with immunoSEQ multiplex PCR, while TCRdb's copy carries only in-frame clones and drops some. The data contain hundreds of thousands of clones, roughly 90% of them seen just once; the ten biggest clones take up 0.0095% to 0.013%. These data were also filed under a second study, of human thymus T cells.

Specimen: thymocytes. These receptors all come from a boy in the first two years of life with a congenital heart defect. Each CDR3 is given with its conserved first and last residue. A D gene is named only where the DNA matches it firmly. Clone size is shown for a subset of rows, as once, few, many or a class of expanded clone.

J gene: TRBJ1-2; clone size: -; V gene: TRBV14; D gene: TRBD1; CDR3 DNA: TGTGCCAGCAGCCAAGTAGAGGGGGCGCGTAATGGCTACACCTTC; CDR3 protein: CASSQVEGARNGYTF
J gene: TRBJ1-1; clone size: few; V gene: TRBV12-5; D gene: -; CDR3 DNA: TGTGCTAGTGCCCCCCATCGAGGCACTGAAGCTTTCTTT; CDR3 protein: CASAPHRGTEAFF
J gene: TRBJ2-3; clone size: -; V gene: TRBV4-3; D gene: TRBD2; CDR3 DNA: TGCGCCAGCAGCCATGATAAGCCACTAGCGGGTTTAGCGGCTACGCAGTATTTT; CDR3 protein: CASSHDKPLAGLAATQYF
J gene: TRBJ2-6; clone size: -; V gene: TRBV27; D gene: -; CDR3 DNA: TGTGCCAGCAGTTTTGGCAGGGAAAAAAGATCTGGGGCCAACGTCCTGACTTTC; CDR3 protein: CASSFGREKRSGANVLTF
J gene: TRBJ2-2; clone size: -; V gene: TRBV4-2; D gene: TRBD2; CDR3 DNA: TGTGCCAGCGGACCGGCCCTAGCGGGAGGGCCCCACACCGGGGAGCTGTTTTTT; CDR3 protein: CASGPALAGGPHTGELFF
J gene: TRBJ1-3; clone size: -; V gene: TRBV19; D gene: -; CDR3 DNA: TGTGCCAGTAGTACAGCACAGGGAATGGGAAACACCATATATTTT; CDR3 protein: CASSTAQGMGNTIYF
J gene: TRBJ1-2; clone size: -; V gene: TRBV5-1; D gene: TRBD1; CDR3 DNA: TGCGCCAGCAGCTTGGGAAGTGACAGGGCCTCGTTCTATGGCTACACCTTC; CDR3 protein: CASSLGSDRASFYGYTF
J gene: TRBJ1-5; clone size: -; V gene: TRBV30; D gene: -; CDR3 DNA: TGTGCCTGGAGCCAGGGGTCCCGGGGTCAGCCCCAGCATTTT; CDR3 protein: CAWSQGSRGQPQHF
J gene: TRBJ2-1; clone size: -; V gene: TRBV12-1; D gene: -; CDR3 DNA: TGTGCCAGCAGCTTTGCGGGTCGGCTAGCGGGAAATGAGCAGTTCTTC; CDR3 protein: CASSFAGRLAGNEQFF
J gene: TRBJ2-2; clone size: -; V gene: TRBV29-1; D gene: -; CDR3 DNA: TGCAGCTCCTACGCCCCGAACACCGGGGAGCTGTTTTTT; CDR3 protein: CSSYAPNTGELFF
J gene: TRBJ2-5; clone size: -; V gene: TRBV4-3; D gene: -; CDR3 DNA: TGCGCCAGCAGCCAAGACTTGACGCAAAAGGAGGAGACCCAGTACTTC; CDR3 protein: CASSQDLTQKEETQYF
J gene: TRBJ1-1; clone size: -; V gene: TRBV6-5; D gene: -; CDR3 DNA: TGTGCCAGCAGTTACATTTTGGCCCCCGGGACTGAAGCTTTCTTT; CDR3 protein: CASSYILAPGTEAFF
J gene: TRBJ2-7; clone size: -; V gene: TRBV18; D gene: -; CDR3 DNA: TGTGCCAGCTCCCGGGCCGGGGGTGCGAGGAACTTC; CDR3 protein: CASSRAGGARNF
J gene: TRBJ2-5; clone size: -; V gene: TRBV7-7; D gene: TRBD1; CDR3 DNA: TGTGCCAGCAGCATAACAGGGGGCACCCAGTACTTC; CDR3 protein: CASSITGGTQYF
J gene: TRBJ2-1; clone size: -; V gene: TRBV4-3; D gene: TRBD2; CDR3 DNA: TGCGCCAGCAGCCAACGGGGAAGAGCGGGATGCCTTCATGAGCAGTTCTTC; CDR3 protein: CASSQRGRAGCLHEQFF
J gene: TRBJ2-5; clone size: -; V gene: TRBV6-1; D gene: TRBD1; CDR3 DNA: TGTGCCAGCAGGCACCGGGACAGGGGCACGGAGACCCAGTACTTC; CDR3 protein: CASRHRDRGTETQYF
J gene: TRBJ2-7; clone size: once; V gene: TRBV6-5; D gene: -; CDR3 DNA: TGTGCCAGCAGCCCCAAGTCGCTGCACAACTACGAGCAGTACTTC; CDR3 protein: CASSPKSLHNYEQYF
J gene: TRBJ1-2; clone size: -; V gene: TRBV2; D gene: TRBD1; CDR3 DNA: TGTGCCAGCAGTGAGGGGACAGGCCTCAACTATGGCTACACCTTC; CDR3 protein: CASSEGTGLNYGYTF
J gene: TRBJ2-1; clone size: -; V gene: TRBV28; D gene: TRBD1; CDR3 DNA: TGTGCCAGCAGGACATACACAGGGGGGACCTACAATGAGCAGTTCTTC; CDR3 protein: CASRTYTGGTYNEQFF
J gene: TRBJ2-7; clone size: -; V gene: TRBV5-6; D gene: -; CDR3 DNA: TGTGCCAGCAGCTTGGGACTCCCCCTCTACGAGCAGTACTTC; CDR3 protein: CASSLGLPLYEQYF
J gene: TRBJ2-2; clone size: -; V gene: TRBV2; D gene: -; CDR3 DNA: TGTGCCAGCAGTGGGGTGGCGGAGAACACCGGGGAGCTGTTTTTT; CDR3 protein: CASSGVAENTGELFF
J gene: TRBJ2-5; clone size: -; V gene: TRBV6-5; D gene: -; CDR3 DNA: TGTGCCAGCAGTATTCGGCCGGAGGGGGAGACCCAGTACTTC; CDR3 protein: CASSIRPEGETQYF
J gene: TRBJ1-2; clone size: -; V gene: TRBV5-1; D gene: TRBD1; CDR3 DNA: TGCGCCAGCTACGACAGGGACCTCCCAAACTATGGCTACACCTTC; CDR3 protein: CASYDRDLPNYGYTF
J gene: TRBJ2-3; clone size: -; V gene: TRBV7-2; D gene: TRBD1; CDR3 DNA: TGTGCCAGCAGTACCCCCCGGGACAGGGTTACAGATACGCAGTATTTT; CDR3 protein: CASSTPRDRVTDTQYF
J gene: TRBJ2-5; clone size: once; V gene: TRBV29-1; D gene: TRBD2; CDR3 DNA: TGCAGCGCAACAACCAGGGCTAGCGGGAGGGCGGCGTCCCAAGAGACCCAGTACTTC; CDR3 protein: CSATTRASGRAASQETQYF
J gene: TRBJ2-3; clone size: once; V gene: TRBV9; D gene: -; CDR3 DNA: TGTGCCAGCAGCGTAGTGGAGGGGCCCGCAGATACGCAGTATTTT; CDR3 protein: CASSVVEGPADTQYF
J gene: TRBJ1-5; clone size: -; V gene: TRBV4-1; D gene: TRBD1; CDR3 DNA: TGCGCCAGCAGCCAAGACGTATTCGGGGACAGGGGACCCTCACCGAATCAGCCCCAGCATTTT; CDR3 protein: CASSQDVFGDRGPSPNQPQHF